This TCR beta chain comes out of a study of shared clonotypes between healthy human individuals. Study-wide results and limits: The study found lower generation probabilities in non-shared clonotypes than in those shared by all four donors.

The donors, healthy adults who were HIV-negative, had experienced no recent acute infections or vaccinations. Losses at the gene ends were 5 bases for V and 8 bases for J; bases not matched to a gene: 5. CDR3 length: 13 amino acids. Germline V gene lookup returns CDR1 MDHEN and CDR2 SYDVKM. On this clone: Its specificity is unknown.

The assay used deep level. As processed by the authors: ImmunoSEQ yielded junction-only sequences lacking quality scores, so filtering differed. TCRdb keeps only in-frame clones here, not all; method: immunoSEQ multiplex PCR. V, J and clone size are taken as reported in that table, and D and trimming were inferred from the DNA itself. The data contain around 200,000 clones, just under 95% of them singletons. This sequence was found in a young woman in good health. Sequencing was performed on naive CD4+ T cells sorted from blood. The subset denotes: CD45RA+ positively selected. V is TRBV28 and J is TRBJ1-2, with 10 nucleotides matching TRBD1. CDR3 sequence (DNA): TGTGCCAGCAGTCCCGGGACAGGGGCCGGCTACACCTTC. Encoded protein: CASSPGTGAGYTF.